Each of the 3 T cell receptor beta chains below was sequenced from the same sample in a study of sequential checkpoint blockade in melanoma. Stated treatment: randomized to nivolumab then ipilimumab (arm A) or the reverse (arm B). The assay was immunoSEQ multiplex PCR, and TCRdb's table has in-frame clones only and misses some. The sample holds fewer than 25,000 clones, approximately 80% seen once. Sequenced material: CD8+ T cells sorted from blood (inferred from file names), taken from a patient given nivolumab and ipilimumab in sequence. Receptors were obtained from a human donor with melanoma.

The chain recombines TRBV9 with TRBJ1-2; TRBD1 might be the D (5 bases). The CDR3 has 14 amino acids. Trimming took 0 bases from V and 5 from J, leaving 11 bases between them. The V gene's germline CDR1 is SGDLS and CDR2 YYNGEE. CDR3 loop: CASSVALGGYGYTF. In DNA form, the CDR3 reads TGTGCCAGCAGCGTAGCTCTCGGGGGATATGGCTACACCTTC.

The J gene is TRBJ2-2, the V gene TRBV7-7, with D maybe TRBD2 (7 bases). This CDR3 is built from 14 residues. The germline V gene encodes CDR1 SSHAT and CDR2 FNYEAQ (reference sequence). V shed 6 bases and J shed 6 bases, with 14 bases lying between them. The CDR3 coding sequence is TGTGCCAGCAGATTGGTAGGGGGGGCCGGGGAGCTGTTTTTT. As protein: CASRLVGGAGELFF.

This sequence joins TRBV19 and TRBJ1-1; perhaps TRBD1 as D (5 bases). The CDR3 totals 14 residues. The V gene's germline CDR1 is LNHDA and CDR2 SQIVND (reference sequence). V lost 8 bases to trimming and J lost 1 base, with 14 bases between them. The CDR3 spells CASRYGQTNTEAFF. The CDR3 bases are TGTGCCAGTCGTTATGGACAAACGAACACTGAAGCTTTCTTT.